This T cell receptor (beta chain) was recorded in a study of CD4 T cells in relation to SARS-CoV-2 and coronaviruses. The CDR3 contains 12 residues. Germline values: CDR1 GTSNPN, CDR2 SVGIG (reference sequence). V lost 3 bases to trimming and J lost 7 bases, with 9 bases between them. Measured with immunoSEQ multiplex PCR; TCRdb has only the in-frame clones, and not every one. Here the sample spans approximately 17,000 clones, 82% being singletons. The unexposed donors gave CD4+ T cells in about 2010-2019, prior to COVID-19. Isolation of CD4+ T cells took place after around 11 days in culture. Unexposed-donor CD4+ T cells were probed with SARS-CoV-2 S/N and four cold-coronavirus spikes, cells permitting. This clone has only a few counts. Antigen unknown. Overall study results and limits: About 65% of donors had memory CD4+ clonotypes crossrecognizing SARS-CoV-2 and common cold coronavirus spike.

Sequencing was performed on CD4+ T cells from PBMCs, cultured in vitro. The chain has TRBV30 and TRBJ2-2; no clear D. This receptor was identified in a human donor in good health. CDR3: CAWRAQHGELFF. The CDR3, as DNA: TGTGCCTGGAGGGCGCAGCACGGGGAGCTGTTTTTT.